The present TCR beta chain was sequenced within a study of blood T cell repertoires in COVID-19. The assay was immunoSEQ multiplex PCR, and TCRdb's table has in-frame clones only and misses some. In the table there are around 160,000 clones, about 89% of which are singletons. V lost 0 bases to trimming and J lost 0 bases, with 7 bases between them. Germline values: CDR1 SGHDT, CDR2 YYEEEE. CDR3 length: 15 amino acids. The sequenced sample was peripheral blood. The sequence derives from a man between 60 and 70 years old with acute or convalescent COVID-19. The rearrangement joins TRBV5-6 to TRBJ1-5; D gene unclear. The CDR3 loop reads CASSLGGFSNQPQHF. DNA of the CDR3: TGTGCCAGCAGCTTGGGCGGGTTTAGCAATCAGCCCCAGCATTTT. Looking up the rest from reference TRBV5-6 and TRBJ1-5 gives the full variable domain: DAGVTQSPTHLIKTRGQQVTLRCSPKSGHDTVSWYQQALGQGPQFIFQYYEEEERQRGNFPDRFSGHQFPNYSSELNVNALLLGDSALYLCASSLGGFSNQPQHFGDGTRLSIL.